This T cell receptor beta chain appears in the sequencing data of a study of spatial heterogeneity in lung cancer. On the study more broadly: Each time, sequencing found more beta-chain sequences than alpha-chain sequences.

A single record per CDR3 protein comes from TCRdb applying MiXCR to the 5' RACE reads. The table records some 120,000 distinct CDR3 sequences, roughly an eighth of them present only once. On this clonotype: A much bigger clone sits one base away, suggesting this may be a read error.

Specified time point: blood at routine non-recurrence follow-up after resection. Whole RNA came from tumor, nontumor lung or frozen PBMC and was sequenced without being sorted. Trimming removed 4 bases at V and 4 bases at J, with 13 bases between. The CDR3 extends over 14 amino acids. The germline CDR1 and CDR2 sequences are MDHEN and SYDVKM. The V call is TRBV28, the J call TRBJ1-2, with a tentative D call TRBD1 (5 bases). The sequence was collected from a male donor with early-stage non-small cell lung cancer. The material sequenced was PBMCs, taken at follow-up. The CDR3 region is CASSCPAGSYGYTF. CDR3 DNA: TGTGCCAGCAGTTGCCCGGCAGGGAGCTATGGCTACACCTTC.